The clone carrying this TCR beta chain was found once. Clones were read by immunoSEQ multiplex PCR, and TCRdb kept only the in-frame ones, dropping some. The sample lists approximately 160,000 clones; approximately 88% were seen once. Germline values: CDR1 SEHNR, CDR2 FQNEAQ (reference sequence). V gave up 4 bases and J gave up 0 bases, with 12 bases separating them. This CDR3 has 16 residues. This entry is derived from a study of blood T cell repertoires in COVID-19. Study at large: PBMCs, B-cell-depleted T cells, or T cells were the source of the cDNA or gDNA that made up the material.

The sample taken for sequencing was peripheral blood. This receptor was obtained from a woman aged 80 or over with active or convalescent COVID-19. The V gene is TRBV7-9, the J gene TRBJ1-4; a possible D gene is TRBD1 (6 bases). The CDR3 coding sequence is TGTGCCAGCAGCTCGGACAGTTTTGCAACTAATGAAAAACTGTTTTTT. Translated: CASSSDSFATNEKLFF.